This is a list of T cell receptor beta chains from one sample in a study of OX40 agonist ivuxolimab in advanced cancers. Assay used: immunoSEQ multiplex PCR; TCRdb lists only in-frame clones, some missing. The table shows nearly 80,000 clones, with just under 85% occurring only once. Sequencing used CD4+ or CD8+ T cells sorted from blood, obtained in a trial of the OX40 agonist ivuxolimab. The source of these receptors is an adult with an advanced solid tumor such as melanoma, head and neck, liver or kidney cancer. Each CDR3 is given with its conserved first and last residue. D genes are given only for firm matches. Expanded clones get a size class; other rows say once, few or many, or leave the size out.

clone size,J gene,V gene,D gene,CDR3 DNA,CDR3 protein
-,TRBJ1-5,TRBV6-5,-,TGTGCCAGCAGTTACGAGGGGACTAGCAATCAGCCCCAGCATTTT,CASSYEGTSNQPQHF
-,TRBJ1-2,TRBV6-5,-,TGTGCCAGCAGCCCCCTTAGTGAAGACTATGGCTACACCTTC,CASSPLSEDYGYTF
-,TRBJ2-1,TRBV9,TRBD1,TGTGCCAGCAGCGTACAGGGGGCTAACTACAATGAGCAGTTCTTC,CASSVQGANYNEQFF
once,TRBJ2-3,TRBV15,-,TGTGCCACCAGCAGGACAGGGAGGAGCACAGATACGCAGTATTTT,CATSRTGRSTDTQYF
-,TRBJ1-2,TRBV7-2,-,TGTGCCAGCAGCTTAGGGACTTCGGGAGGCTATGGCTACACCTTC,CASSLGTSGGYGYTF
once,TRBJ2-3,TRBV9,-,TGTGCCAGCAGCCTTACGGCACAGATTTTCGTCACAGATACGCAGTATTTT,CASSLTAQIFVTDTQYF
-,TRBJ2-1,TRBV2,-,TGTGCCAGCAGGGCATTCTCCTACAATGAGCAGTTCTTC,CASRAFSYNEQFF
-,TRBJ2-2,TRBV5-1,TRBD1,TGCGCCAGCACCCTGGACAGGCCGAACACCGGGGAGCTGTTTTTT,CASTLDRPNTGELFF
-,TRBJ2-1,TRBV9,TRBD2,TGTGCCAGCAGCGTAGAAGGCGGGGGGGCCTACAATGAGCAGTTCTTC,CASSVEGGGAYNEQFF
few,TRBJ1-5,TRBV30,-,TGTGCCTGGAGCGATAGGAATCAGCCCCAGCATTTT,CAWSDRNQPQHF
-,TRBJ1-4,TRBV28,TRBD1,TGTGCCAGCACCCCCCCCGGGGACAGGGTAACCGAAAAACTGTTTTTT,CASTPPGDRVTEKLFF
medium-sized,TRBJ1-6,TRBV28,-,TGTGCCAGCAGTTTCGAGTATTCACCCCTCCACTTT,CASSFEYSPLHF
once,TRBJ2-7,TRBV11-2,TRBD2,TGTGCCAGCAGCACCGGGACTAGCGGGGTTTTCGAGCAGTACTTC,CASSTGTSGVFEQYF
-,TRBJ2-1,TRBV10-3,-,TGTGCCATCAGTGACCCTCCCTTGCAGTTCTTC,CAISDPPLQFF
-,TRBJ2-1,TRBV4-3,-,TGCGCCAGCAGCCAAGATTGGCAGGGTTACAATGAGCAGTTCTTC,CASSQDWQGYNEQFF
-,TRBJ2-5,TRBV20-1,-,TGCAGTGCGGAGGGGAGCGAGACCCAGTACTTC,CSAEGSETQYF
once,TRBJ2-3,TRBV7-2,-,TGTGCCAGCAGCTTAGTATTGGGGGCTTTGGGCACAGATACGCAGTATTTT,CASSLVLGALGTDTQYF
once,TRBJ1-1,TRBV28,-,TGTGCCAGCAGGGCCGGAGGACTGAACACTGAAGCTTTCTTT,CASRAGGLNTEAFF
-,TRBJ2-7,TRBV30,-,TGTGCCTGGGGTGCCTTCTACGAGCAGTACTTC,CAWGAFYEQYF
-,TRBJ1-2,TRBV10-3,-,TGTGCCTCAACTAAGGAAGCAGGGACTAACTATGGCTACACCTTC,CASTKEAGTNYGYTF
-,TRBJ2-3,TRBV7-6,-,TGTGCCAGCAGCTCCTCCTTGGCGGATACGCAGTATTTT,CASSSSLADTQYF
-,TRBJ2-3,TRBV15,TRBD2,TGTGCCACCAGCAGAGAGGGACTACTCACAGATACGCAGTATTTT,CATSREGLLTDTQYF
-,TRBJ2-5,TRBV2,TRBD2,TGTGCCAGCAGGCAGGGACTAGCGGGAGACGGGGAGGCCCAGTACTTC,CASRQGLAGDGEAQYF
-,TRBJ2-1,TRBV6-6,-,TGTGCCAGCAGTTACTGGGAGGGGGCTGGGAATGAGCAGTTCTTC,CASSYWEGAGNEQFF
-,TRBJ2-1,TRBV14,-,TGTGCCAGCAGCCAAGACCGTGAGCAGTTCTTC,CASSQDREQFF
-,TRBJ1-2,TRBV15,-,TGTGCCACCAGCAGAGATCGGGCTGGTGCTCATGGCTACACCTTC,CATSRDRAGAHGYTF
-,TRBJ1-3,TRBV9,TRBD1,TGTGCCAGCAGCGGGGTTTACAGGGGGAACTCTGGAAACACCATATATTTT,CASSGVYRGNSGNTIYF
-,TRBJ2-4,TRBV5-1,TRBD1,TGCGCCAGCAGCTTGGTGGCAGGGGGAGAAAACATTCAGTACTTC,CASSLVAGGENIQYF
once,TRBJ2-1,TRBV5-4,TRBD1,TGTGCCAGCAGCGTGGGACAGGGGGTAATTGTTAGAAATGAGCAGTTCTTC,CASSVGQGVIVRNEQFF
-,TRBJ1-2,TRBV11-2,-,TGTGCCAGCAGCTTAGACAGGCCCTATGGCTACACCTTC,CASSLDRPYGYTF
few,TRBJ2-2,TRBV5-4,-,TGTGCCAGCAGCTTGGGGGGTGAGGACACCGGGGAGCTGTTTTTT,CASSLGGEDTGELFF
once,TRBJ1-6,TRBV6-5,TRBD1,TGTGCCAGCAGTTACTCGACCGGGGCAGGGGGCACACCCCTCCACTTT,CASSYSTGAGGTPLHF
once,TRBJ1-1,TRBV5-1,TRBD1,TGCGCCAGCAGCCCTGGACAGGGGCGAGGGAACACTGAAGCTTTCTTT,CASSPGQGRGNTEAFF
-,TRBJ1-2,TRBV11-2,TRBD1,TGTGCCAGCAGCCCCCAGGGGGATGGCTACACCTTC,CASSPQGDGYTF
-,TRBJ2-3,TRBV9,TRBD1,TGTGCCAGCAGCGTAGAGGGGACAGGGGGTTACACAGATACGCAGTATTTT,CASSVEGTGGYTDTQYF
few,TRBJ2-1,TRBV4-3,-,TGCGCCAGCAGCCAAGGGGGGCGGGGTGAGCAGTTCTTC,CASSQGGRGEQFF
-,TRBJ2-4,TRBV2,TRBD2,TGTGCCAGCAATGCGGGGGGACTCTTTCTAGCCAAAAACATTCAGTACTTC,CASNAGGLFLAKNIQYF
-,TRBJ2-1,TRBV29-1,-,TGCAGCGGGATCGACAGGCCCTCCTACAATGAGCAGTTCTTC,CSGIDRPSYNEQFF
-,TRBJ2-6,TRBV7-9,-,TGTGCCAGCGGGCAAACCGGGGCCAACGTCCTGACTTTC,CASGQTGANVLTF
-,TRBJ2-7,TRBV28,TRBD1,TGTGCCAGCAGTTCTAATCAGGGGGCTAAAAAGCAGTACTTC,CASSSNQGAKKQYF
few,TRBJ1-2,TRBV6-1,TRBD1,TGTGCCAGCAGTGAATCTGGGGACAGACGCTTTTTTACTAACTATGGCTACACCTTC,CASSESGDRRFFTNYGYTF
few,TRBJ1-3,TRBV30,-,TGTGCCTGGAGTAGGAACTCTGGAAACACCATATATTTT,CAWSRNSGNTIYF
-,TRBJ1-3,TRBV19,-,TGTGCCAGTAGTAGAGGGGGCTCTGGAAACACCATATATTTT,CASSRGGSGNTIYF
-,TRBJ2-5,TRBV5-1,TRBD1,TGCGCCAGCAGCGCCAGGGCCGGGACAGCAATACTTCCAGAGACCCAGTACTTC,CASSARAGTAILPETQYF
once,TRBJ1-1,TRBV4-3,TRBD1,TGCGCCAGCAGCCAAGATCCCTGGACAGGGGGGATGAACACTGAAGCTTTCTTT,CASSQDPWTGGMNTEAFF
-,TRBJ2-3,TRBV5-1,-,TGCGCCAGCAGCCTAACTAGAACTGAGGGGTTTAGCACAGATACGCAGTATTTT,CASSLTRTEGFSTDTQYF
-,TRBJ1-3,TRBV7-8,TRBD1,TGTGCCAGCAGAATCACAGGGGGGTCTGGAAACACCATATATTTT,CASRITGGSGNTIYF
-,TRBJ2-3,TRBV4-1,-,TGCGCCAGCAGCCAAGCTTCAATCATAACCACAGATACGCAGTATTTT,CASSQASIITTDTQYF
-,TRBJ2-1,TRBV27,-,TGTGCCAGCAGAGAGAGGCGGGGTGAGCAGTTCTTC,CASRERRGEQFF
-,TRBJ1-1,TRBV7-2,-,TGTGCCAGCACCGTAGGTGTGACTATGAACACTGAAGCTTTCTTT,CASTVGVTMNTEAFF
few,TRBJ1-2,TRBV6-5,-,TGTGCCAGCAGTTACTTACAGGGACGGGGCTATGGCTACACCTTC,CASSYLQGRGYGYTF
-,TRBJ1-5,TRBV12-5,-,TGTGCTAGTGGTCCTTGGGACGGATATCAGCCCCAGCATTTT,CASGPWDGYQPQHF
-,TRBJ1-3,TRBV6-1,-,TGTGCCAGCATACGACGGGGTGGAAACACCATATATTTT,CASIRRGGNTIYF
once,TRBJ1-1,TRBV5-6,TRBD1,TGTGCCAGCAGCTCCGACAGGGACACTGAAGCTTTCTTT,CASSSDRDTEAFF
once,TRBJ1-2,TRBV28,-,TGTGCCAGCAGTCCTCCGAGGCGCTATGGCTACACCTTC,CASSPPRRYGYTF
-,TRBJ2-1,TRBV28,-,TGTGCCAGCAGTTTAATTCGCAATGAGCAGTTCTTC,CASSLIRNEQFF
-,TRBJ2-3,TRBV6-1,-,TGTGCCAGCAGCCTTGACCGGGGCACAGATACGCAGTATTTT,CASSLDRGTDTQYF
-,TRBJ2-7,TRBV28,-,TGTGCCAGCTCCGGCGGGGGCCCTTACGAGCAGTACTTC,CASSGGGPYEQYF
-,TRBJ1-4,TRBV5-4,TRBD1,TGTGCCAGCAGCACAAACAGGGGAGGAAATGAAAAACTGTTTTTT,CASSTNRGGNEKLFF
-,TRBJ2-5,TRBV28,TRBD1,TGTGCCAGCAGCCCCGCCGGGACAGGGGGCGGAAAGACCCAGTACTTC,CASSPAGTGGGKTQYF